This TCR beta chain was observed in a study of blood T cell repertoires in COVID-19. Study information: T cells, B-cell-depleted T cells, or PBMCs provided the cDNA or gDNA that served as material.

Per the original methods: Quantification of nucleated cells was approximated via reference gene primer amplification. Generated by immunoSEQ multiplex PCR, the TCRdb table keeps only in-frame clones and is missing some. V, J and clone size reflect that table, while D and trimming were determined from the DNA. Of over 65,000 clones in the sample, 86% were seen once. The CDR3 has 14 amino acids. Germline lookup yields CDR1 MGHRA and CDR2 YSYEKL. The V end was cut by 4 bases, the J end by 3 bases, with 12 bases between. The chain uses TRBV4-1 and TRBJ2-5; D is ambiguous. The TCR originated in a man aged 25 to 40 with acute or convalescent COVID-19. The specimen was peripheral blood. CDR3 loop: CASSRTVAKETQYF. DNA for the CDR3: TGCGCCAGCAGCCGTACGGTTGCGAAAGAGACCCAGTACTTC.